Each of the 12 T cell receptor beta chains below was sequenced from the same sample in a study of blood T cell repertoires in COVID-19. This table comes from immunoSEQ multiplex PCR, and its TCRdb copy is limited to in-frame clones, with some not included. In the table there are roughly 200,000 clones, approximately 86% of which are singletons. The sequenced sample was peripheral blood. These receptors originate from a man between 18 and 29 years old with active or convalescent COVID-19.

This chain connects TRBV27 to TRBJ2-6, with TRBD1 identical over 9 bases. CDR3 size: 17 residues. Looked up from germline, CDR1 is MNHEY and CDR2 is SMNVEV (reference sequence). V was clipped by 9 bases and J by 1 base; unmatched bases: 10. The CDR3 region has the DNA TGTGCCAGTTCACCCGGGACAGGGAAGTCTGGGGCCAACGTCCTGACTTTC. Translation: CASSPGTGKSGANVLTF.

This clone was detected once. The rearrangement links TRBV6-5 to TRBJ2-2; possible D gene TRBD2, 6 bases. Germline CDR1 and CDR2: MNHEY and SVGAGI. The ends were cut back, 0 bases at V and 6 bases at J, with 11 bases in the middle. This CDR3 has 15 residues. This CDR3 is CASSYSGGPAGELFF. Here the CDR3 DNA reads TGTGCCAGCAGTTACTCGGGGGGTCCCGCCGGGGAGCTGTTTTTT.

This sequence joins TRBV7-9 and TRBJ2-1; 7 bases align to TRBD2. With 5 bases clipped from V and 7 bases from J, the junction kept 11 bases outside the gene matches. Germline V gene sequence: CDR1 SEHNR, CDR2 FQNEAQ (reference sequence). This CDR3 is built from 15 residues. The CDR3 DNA sequence: TGTGCCAGCAGCCCCTCAGGACTAGGCGGGAATGAGCAGTTCTTC. The encoded protein is CASSPSGLGGNEQFF.

The V and J genes are TRBV9 and TRBJ2-7; 8 bases are shared with TRBD1. V dropped 0 bases and J dropped 6; count of bases not matched to a gene: 11. The CDR3 totals 16 residues. Germline CDR1 SGDLS, CDR2 YYNGEE. Written as DNA, the CDR3 is TGTGCCAGCAGCGTAGCTCCGGCAGGGGGCTCTGCCGAGCAGTACTTC. As protein: CASSVAPAGGSAEQYF. Full variable domain (missing parts from reference TRBV9 and TRBJ2-7): DSGVTQTPKHLITATGQRVTLRCSPRSGDLSVYWYQQSLDQGLQFLIQYYNGEERAKGNILERFSAQQFPDLHSELNLSSLELGDSALYFCASSVAPAGGSAEQYFGPGTRLTVT.

This chain joins TRBV11-2 and TRBJ1-3; possibly TRBD1 for D (5 bases). CDR1 is SGHAT and CDR2 is FQNNGV in the germline V gene. CDR3 length: 16 residues. The V end was cut by 5 bases, the J end by 0 bases, with 14 bases between. In nucleotides, the CDR3 is TGTGCCAGCAGCATGACCGGGACTGTCTCTGGAAACACCATATATTTT. Translation gives CASSMTGTVSGNTIYF.

On this clone itself: The same CDR3 arises from other DNA sequences in this sample as well. Here the CDR3 DNA reads TGTGCCAGCAGCGCTCGGACTGGCGGAAGCACAGATACGCAGTATTTT. Translating gives CASSARTGGSTDTQYF. The rearrangement joins TRBV9 to TRBJ2-3; D may be TRBD2 (5 bases). The CDR3 consists of 16 residues. Germline assignment: CDR1 SGDLS and CDR2 YYNGEE. Trimming shortened V by 3 bases and J by 0 bases, and 14 bases separated the two germline ends.

The chain carries TRBV3-1 (or the pseudogene TRBV3-2) and TRBJ2-7, with TRBD2 matching over 10 bases. V lost 0 bases, J lost 4 bases, and 3 bases stayed unmatched. Germline CDR1 is LGHDT and CDR2 is YNNKEL (reference sequence). The CDR3 loop spans 15 amino acids. CDR3 sequence (DNA): TGTGCCAGCAGCCAAGAATCTAGCGGGAGTTACGAGCAGTACTTC. Translation: CASSQESSGSYEQYF.

The rearrangement links TRBV10-1 to TRBJ1-2, with 7 bases fitting TRBD1. The trim removed 3 bases at V and 2 bases at J, leaving 6 bases unmatched. This CDR3 is built from 15 residues. CDR1 and CDR2 from the germline V gene are WNHNN and SYGVQD (reference sequence). As DNA, the CDR3 is TGCGCCAGCAGTGAAGGGGGCGGAGACAACTATGGCTACACCTTC. This sequence encodes CASSEGGGDNYGYTF.

The chain joins TRBV9 to TRBJ2-5, with D possibly matching TRBD1 (6 bases). CDR1 is SGDLS and CDR2 is YYNGEE in the germline V gene. CDR3 length equals 15 residues. V shed 4 bases and J shed 5 bases, with 18 bases lying between them. The CDR3 DNA is TGTGCCAGCAGCCCCGGGACAATTTTGTGGGAGACCCAGTACTTC. This encodes CASSPGTILWETQYF.

The chain carries TRBV30 and TRBJ2-7, with TRBD1 matching 9 bases. The CDR3 is 14 amino acids. Trimming cost V 0 bases and J 6 bases; bases outside gene matches: 6. CDR1 is GTSNPN, CDR2 SVGIG, per germline (reference sequence). Written as DNA, the CDR3 is TGTGCCTGGAGTGTCGGACAGGGGTTGGGCGAGCAGTACTTC. As protein: CAWSVGQGLGEQYF.

The V and J genes are TRBV9 and TRBJ2-2; TRBD2 aligns across 7 bases. V lost 0 bases and J lost 4; bases outside the gene matches: 6. Germline CDR1 reads SGDLS; CDR2 reads YYNGEE. The CDR3 sequence is 16 residues long. CDR3 bases: TGTGCCAGCAGCGTAGGGGGCGGGAGAAGCACCGGGGAGCTGTTTTTT. Amino acids: CASSVGGGRSTGELFF.

The chain combines TRBV12-3 or TRBV12-4 with TRBJ1-3, with D unresolved. The CDR3 is 13 amino acids. Trimming removed 8 bases from V and 0 bases from J, with 8 bases in between. CDR3 coding DNA: TGTGCCAGCCGAGAGATCTCTGGAAACACCATATATTTT. Translation: CASREISGNTIYF.